The rows below give T cell receptor beta chains drawn from one sample of a study of blood T cell repertoires in COVID-19. TCRdb's table, derived via immunoSEQ multiplex PCR, lists solely in-frame clones and lacks some. Found here are roughly 250,000 clones, roughly 84% of them singletons; the top ten hold roughly 8.6%. Specimen: peripheral blood. The receptor source for this set is a human donor in a cohort sampled during active COVID-19. The CDR3 runs from the conserved cysteine through the conserved F or W. The D gene is left open where the match is weak. Clone size is shown for a subset of rows, as once, few, many or a class of expanded clone.

v_call	j_call	d_call	clone_size	cdr3_nt	cdr3_aa
TRBV3-1/TRBV3-2	TRBJ2-5	-	-	TGTGCCAGCAGCCAAGGGGGGGGACAACAAGAGACCCAGTACTTC	CASSQGGGQQETQYF
TRBV6-6	TRBJ2-5	TRBD1	-	TGTGCCAGCAGTTCCGCGACAGGGGGGGTAGGGACCCAGTACTTC	CASSSATGGVGTQYF
TRBV7-8	TRBJ2-1	TRBD2	-	TGTGCCAGCAGCCCCCGGGGGACTAGCGGGGGGCTGGCGTCCTACAATGAGCAGTTCTTC	CASSPRGTSGGLASYNEQFF
TRBV25-1	TRBJ2-1	-	once	TGTGCCAGCAGTGTACTAGCTGTCAATGAGCAGTTCTTC	CASSVLAVNEQFF
TRBV4-3	TRBJ2-2	TRBD2	-	TGCGCCAGCAGCCAGGTAGCGGGGGGGCACACCGGGGAGCTGTTTTTT	CASSQVAGGHTGELFF
TRBV6-4	TRBJ1-4	-	-	TGTGCCAGCACCTCCGACAGTTCACCTAATGAAAAACTGTTTTTT	CASTSDSSPNEKLFF
TRBV12-3/TRBV12-4	TRBJ1-1	-	-	TGTGCCAGCAGTTTCGCAGGGAAGTCTGAAGCTTTCTTT	CASSFAGKSEAFF
TRBV10-2	TRBJ2-7	TRBD1	few	TGCGCCAGCAGTGAGGTGGGACAGAGCTCCTACGAGCAGTACTTC	CASSEVGQSSYEQYF
TRBV6-6	TRBJ1-3	TRBD1	-	TGTGCCAGCAGTGCTAAAGGGGGCGAAGGAAACACCATATATTTT	CASSAKGGEGNTIYF
TRBV15	TRBJ1-1	-	-	TGTGCCACCAGCAGAGAAGAGAGAATCGCTGAAGCTTTCTTT	CATSREERIAEAFF
TRBV6-5	TRBJ1-5	-	-	TGTGCCAGCAGTTTATCAAGTACAAATCATCAGCCCCAGCATTTT	CASSLSSTNHQPQHF
TRBV18	TRBJ2-3	-	-	TGTGCCAGCTCACCCCTCCTCTCTAGCACAGATACGCAGTATTTT	CASSPLLSSTDTQYF
TRBV7-2	TRBJ2-7	TRBD2	few	TGTGCCAGCAGCAGAGAGATAGCGGGGGGGCCGCAGCAGTACTTC	CASSREIAGGPQQYF
TRBV19	TRBJ2-7	-	once	TGTGCCAGTAGTATTAATAGCGGTTCCTACGAGCAGTACTTC	CASSINSGSYEQYF
TRBV15	TRBJ2-7	-	-	TGTGCCACCAGCGGTCCAGAAGCCTACGAGCAGTACTTC	CATSGPEAYEQYF
TRBV11-1	TRBJ2-3	TRBD2	-	TGTGCCAGCAGCCCTAGGGGACTAGCGAGAACAGATACGCAGTATTTT	CASSPRGLARTDTQYF
TRBV19	TRBJ2-7	-	-	TGTGCCAGTAGTTGGGAGTCGCCTTCCTACGAGCAGTACTTC	CASSWESPSYEQYF
TRBV7-6	TRBJ2-7	-	-	TGTGCCAGCAGCCGCAGGGACACCGACCTGTACGAGCAGTACTTC	CASSRRDTDLYEQYF
TRBV7-8	TRBJ2-7	-	-	TGTGCCAGCAGCTTAGGTATGCTAACTACCTACGAGCAGTACTTC	CASSLGMLTTYEQYF
TRBV4-1	TRBJ2-3	-	-	TGCGCCAGCAGCCAAGCCGCCAAAGGGGTTGGGACAGATACGCAGTATTTT	CASSQAAKGVGTDTQYF
TRBV5-4	TRBJ2-6	-	-	TGTGCCAGCAGCTTGTACTCTGGGGCCAACGTCCTGACTTTC	CASSLYSGANVLTF
TRBV2	TRBJ1-1	-	few	TGTGCCAGCACTAAGACATCGAACACTGAAGCTTTCTTT	CASTKTSNTEAFF
TRBV2	TRBJ2-7	-	-	TGTGCCAGCAGCGGGACTCCGGTTCCCGAGCAGTACTTC	CASSGTPVPEQYF
TRBV4-1	TRBJ2-1	TRBD2	few	TGCGCCAGCAGCCTCTCAGCGGGGGCAGACTACAATGAGCAGTTCTTC	CASSLSAGADYNEQFF
TRBV5-1	TRBJ1-1	-	-	TGCGCCAGCAGCTTGGAGGCAGGGGCTGCGAACACTGAAGCTTTCTTT	CASSLEAGAANTEAFF
TRBV9	TRBJ2-1	TRBD2	-	TGTGCCAGCAGCGTAGGTCTAGCGGGGTTCTACAATGAGCAGTTCTTC	CASSVGLAGFYNEQFF
TRBV5-5	TRBJ2-5	TRBD2	-	TGTGCCAGCAGTCCCGGACTAGCAGCTACCCAGTACTTC	CASSPGLAATQYF
TRBV5-1	TRBJ2-7	TRBD1	-	TGCGCCAGCAGCTTTGACAGGGGGGCCTACGAGCAGTACTTC	CASSFDRGAYEQYF
TRBV4-3	TRBJ1-4	-	-	TGCGCCAGCAGCCACCTGGGTGGGGGCTCAACTAATGAAAAACTGTTTTTT	CASSHLGGGSTNEKLFF
TRBV7-9	TRBJ2-7	TRBD1	-	TGTGCCAGCAGCTTAGGGGGACAGGGGGCTTTTAACCTCTACGAGCAGTACTTC	CASSLGGQGAFNLYEQYF
TRBV14	TRBJ2-6	-	-	TGTGCCAGCAGCCAAGGCCGGGGTACCACCTGGGGGGCCAACGTCCTGACTTTC	CASSQGRGTTWGANVLTF
TRBV6-6	TRBJ2-4	-	-	TGTGCCAGCAGTTACGCAGGGGAAAACATTCAGTACTTC	CASSYAGENIQYF
TRBV7-9	TRBJ1-2	TRBD1	-	TGTGCCAGCAGCTTAGATCCGGGACAGGGGAAAAATGGCTACACCTTC	CASSLDPGQGKNGYTF
TRBV6-5	TRBJ2-7	TRBD1	-	TGTGCCAGCAGAGATGCCGGGACAGCCTCCTACGAGCAGTACTTC	CASRDAGTASYEQYF
TRBV7-2	TRBJ2-1	-	-	TGTGCCAGCAGCTTAGGTCCCCTCAGAAAGTTCTTC	CASSLGPLRKFF
TRBV15	TRBJ1-5	TRBD1	few	TGTGCCACCGGGGGACAGCCCGAACAGCCCCAGCATTTT	CATGGQPEQPQHF
TRBV19	TRBJ1-5	TRBD1	-	TGTGCCAGTAGGGACGGAGACAGGGTCGGTACTCGGCATAGCAATCAGCCCCAGCATTTT	CASRDGDRVGTRHSNQPQHF
TRBV4-2	TRBJ2-1	-	few	TGTGCCAGCAGCCAGGGTCGACTACCGCCTATGAATGAGCAGTTCTTC	CASSQGRLPPMNEQFF
TRBV24-1	TRBJ2-7	-	once	TGTGCCACCAGTGATCGCCGAAGCATTTCCTACGAGCAGTACTTC	CATSDRRSISYEQYF
TRBV6-2/TRBV6-3	TRBJ1-2	-	-	TGTGCCAGCAGCCCGGGGACAAATTATGGCTACACCTTC	CASSPGTNYGYTF
TRBV2	TRBJ2-5	-	once	TGTGCCAGCAGCGACAGCCAAGAGACCCAGTACTTC	CASSDSQETQYF
TRBV7-6	TRBJ2-3	-	-	TGTGCCAGCAGCTTAGAGGGGGGGGGCAGCACAGATACGCAGTATTTT	CASSLEGGGSTDTQYF
TRBV2	TRBJ1-3	TRBD1	few	TGTGCCAGCAGTGAACAGGGGGTCGGGTCTGGAAACACCATATATTTT	CASSEQGVGSGNTIYF